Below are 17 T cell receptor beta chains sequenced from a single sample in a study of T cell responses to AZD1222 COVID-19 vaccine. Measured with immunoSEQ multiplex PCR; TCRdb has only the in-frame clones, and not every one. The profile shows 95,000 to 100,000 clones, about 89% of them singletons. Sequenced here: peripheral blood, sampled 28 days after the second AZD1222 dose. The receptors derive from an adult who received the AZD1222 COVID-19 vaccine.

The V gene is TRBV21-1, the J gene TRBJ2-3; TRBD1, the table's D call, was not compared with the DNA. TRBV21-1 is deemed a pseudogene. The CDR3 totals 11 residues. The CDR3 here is CASPWASTQYF. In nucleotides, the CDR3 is TGTGCCAGCCCCTGGGCCAGTACGCAGTATTTT.

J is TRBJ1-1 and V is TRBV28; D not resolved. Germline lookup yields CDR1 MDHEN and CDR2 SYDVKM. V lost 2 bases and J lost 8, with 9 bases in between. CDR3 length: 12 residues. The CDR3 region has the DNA TGTGCCAGCAGTTTAAACCTGGCAGAAGCTTTCTTT. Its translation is CASSLNLAEAFF. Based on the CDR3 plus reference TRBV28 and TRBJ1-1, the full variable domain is DVKVTQSSRYLVKRTGEKVFLECVQDMDHENMFWYRQDPGLGLRLIYFSYDVKMKEKGDIPEGYSVSREKKERFSLILESASTNQTSMYLCASSLNLAEAFFGQGTRLTVV.

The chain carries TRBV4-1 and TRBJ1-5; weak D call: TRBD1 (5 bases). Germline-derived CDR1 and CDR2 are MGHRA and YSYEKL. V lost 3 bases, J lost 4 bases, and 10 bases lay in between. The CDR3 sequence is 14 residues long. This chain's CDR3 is CASSQGDRNQPQHF. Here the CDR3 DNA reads TGCGCCAGCAGCCAGGGTGACAGAAATCAGCCCCAGCATTTT.

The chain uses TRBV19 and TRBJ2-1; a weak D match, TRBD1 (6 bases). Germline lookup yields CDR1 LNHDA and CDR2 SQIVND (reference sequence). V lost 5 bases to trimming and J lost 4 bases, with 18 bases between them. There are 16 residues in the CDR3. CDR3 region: CASSLVQGTLYNEQFF. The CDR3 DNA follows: TGTGCCAGTAGTTTAGTCCAGGGGACCCTTTACAATGAGCAGTTCTTC.

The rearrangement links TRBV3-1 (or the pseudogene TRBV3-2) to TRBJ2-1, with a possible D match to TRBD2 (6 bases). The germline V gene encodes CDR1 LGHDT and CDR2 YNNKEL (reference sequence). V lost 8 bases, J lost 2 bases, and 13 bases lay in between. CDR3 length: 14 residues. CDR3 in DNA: TGTGCCAGCTCCTTGGAGGGGCCCTACAATGAGCAGTTCTTC. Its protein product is CASSLEGPYNEQFF.

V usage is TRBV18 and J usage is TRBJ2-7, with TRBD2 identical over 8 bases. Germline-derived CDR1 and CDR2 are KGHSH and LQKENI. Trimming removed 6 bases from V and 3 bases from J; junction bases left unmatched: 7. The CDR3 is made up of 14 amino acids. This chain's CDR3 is CASSPGLERYEQYF. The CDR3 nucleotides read TGTGCCAGCTCTCCGGGACTAGAGCGCTACGAGCAGTACTTC.

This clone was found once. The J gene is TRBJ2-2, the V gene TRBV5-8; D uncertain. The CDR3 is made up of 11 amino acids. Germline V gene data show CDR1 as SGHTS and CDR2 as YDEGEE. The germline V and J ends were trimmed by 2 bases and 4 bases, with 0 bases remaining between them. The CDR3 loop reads CASSFTGELFF. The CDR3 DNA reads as TGTGCCAGCAGCTTCACCGGGGAGCTGTTTTTT.

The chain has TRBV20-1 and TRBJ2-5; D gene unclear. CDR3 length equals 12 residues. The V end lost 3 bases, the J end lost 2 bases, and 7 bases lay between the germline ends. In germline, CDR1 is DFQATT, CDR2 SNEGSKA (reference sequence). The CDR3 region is CSASAKQETQYF. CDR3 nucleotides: TGCAGTGCTAGTGCGAAGCAAGAGACCCAGTACTTC.

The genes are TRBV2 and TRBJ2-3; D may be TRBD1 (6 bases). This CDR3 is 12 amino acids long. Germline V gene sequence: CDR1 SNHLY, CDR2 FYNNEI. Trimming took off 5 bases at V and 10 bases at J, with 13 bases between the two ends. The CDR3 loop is CASSYDRLAQYF. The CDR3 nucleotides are TGTGCCAGCAGTTATGACAGGCTCGCGCAGTATTTT. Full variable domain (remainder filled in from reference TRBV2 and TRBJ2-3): EPEVTQTPSHQVTQMGQEVILRCVPISNHLYFYWYRQILGQKVEFLVSFYNNEISEKSEIFDDQFSVERPDGSNFTLKIRSTKLEDSAMYFCASSYDRLAQYFGPGTRLTVL.

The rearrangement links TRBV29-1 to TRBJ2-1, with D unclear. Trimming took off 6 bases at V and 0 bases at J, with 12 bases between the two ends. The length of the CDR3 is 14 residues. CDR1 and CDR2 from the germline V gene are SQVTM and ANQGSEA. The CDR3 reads CSVCGPASYNEQFF. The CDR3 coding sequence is TGCAGCGTCTGCGGACCCGCCTCCTACAATGAGCAGTTCTTC.

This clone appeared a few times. The CDR3 nucleotides are TGCGCCAGCAGCTTGGTCAGGGTTCCCTACGAGCAGTACTTC. Translation gives CASSLVRVPYEQYF. The chain carries TRBV5-1 and TRBJ2-7; a weak D match, TRBD1 (5 bases). V was cut by 0 bases and J by 2 bases, with 9 bases left in between. The CDR3 is 14 residues long. The germline V gene encodes CDR1 SGHRS and CDR2 YFSETQ. The full variable domain, with the rest looked up from reference TRBV5-1 and TRBJ2-7, is KAGVTQTPRYLIKTRGQQVTLSCSPISGHRSVSWYQQTPGQGLQFLFEYFSETQRNKGNFPGRFSGRQFSNSRSEMNVSTLELGDSALYLCASSLVRVPYEQYFGPGTRLTVT.

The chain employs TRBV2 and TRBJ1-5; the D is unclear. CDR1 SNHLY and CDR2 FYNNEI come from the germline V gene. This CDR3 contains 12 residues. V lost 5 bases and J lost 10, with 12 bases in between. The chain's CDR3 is CASSIQSGPQHF. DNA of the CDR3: TGTGCCAGCAGTATTCAATCAGGACCCCAGCATTTT.

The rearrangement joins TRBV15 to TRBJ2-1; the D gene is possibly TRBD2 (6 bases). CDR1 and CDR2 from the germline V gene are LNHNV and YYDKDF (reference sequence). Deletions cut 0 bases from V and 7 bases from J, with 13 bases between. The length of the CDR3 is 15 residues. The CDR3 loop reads CATSRDRGGTNEQFF. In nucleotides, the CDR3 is TGTGCCACCAGCAGAGATCGCGGCGGGACTAATGAGCAGTTCTTC.

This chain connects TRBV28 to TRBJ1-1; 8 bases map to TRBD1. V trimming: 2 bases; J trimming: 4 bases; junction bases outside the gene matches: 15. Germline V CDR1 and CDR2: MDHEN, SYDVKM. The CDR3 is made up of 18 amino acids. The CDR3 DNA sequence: TGTGCCAGCAGTTTAAAGCCTTCCAGGGGGCATTGGAGCACTGAAGCTTTCTTT. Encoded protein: CASSLKPSRGHWSTEAFF.

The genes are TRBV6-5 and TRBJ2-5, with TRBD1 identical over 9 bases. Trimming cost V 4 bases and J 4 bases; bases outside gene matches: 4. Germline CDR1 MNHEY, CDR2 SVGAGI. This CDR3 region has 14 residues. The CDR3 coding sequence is TGTGCCAGCAGTTTACAGGGGGCCCCAGAGACCCAGTACTTC. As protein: CASSLQGAPETQYF.

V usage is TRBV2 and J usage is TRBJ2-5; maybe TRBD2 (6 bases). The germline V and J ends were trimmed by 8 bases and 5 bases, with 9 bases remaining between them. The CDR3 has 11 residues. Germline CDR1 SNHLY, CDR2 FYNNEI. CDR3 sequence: CASGGEETQYF. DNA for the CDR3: TGTGCCAGCGGCGGGGAGGAGACCCAGTACTTC.

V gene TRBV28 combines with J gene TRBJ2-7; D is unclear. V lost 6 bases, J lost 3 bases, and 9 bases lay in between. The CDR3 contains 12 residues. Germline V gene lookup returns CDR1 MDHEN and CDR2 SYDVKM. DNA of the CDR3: TGTGCCAGCAGGCACGGGTTCTACGAGCAGTACTTC. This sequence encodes CASRHGFYEQYF.